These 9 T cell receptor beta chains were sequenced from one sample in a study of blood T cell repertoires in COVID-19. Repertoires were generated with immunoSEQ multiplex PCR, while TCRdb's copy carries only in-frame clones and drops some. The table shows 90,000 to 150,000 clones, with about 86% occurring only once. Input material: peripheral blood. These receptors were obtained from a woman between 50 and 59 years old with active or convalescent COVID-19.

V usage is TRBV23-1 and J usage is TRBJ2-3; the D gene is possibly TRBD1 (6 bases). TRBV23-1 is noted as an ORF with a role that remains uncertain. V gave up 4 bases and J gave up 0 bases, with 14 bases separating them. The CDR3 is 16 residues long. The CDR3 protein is CASSLLGGGSTDTQYF. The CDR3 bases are TGCGCCAGCAGTCTCCTTGGGGGCGGCAGCACAGATACGCAGTATTTT.

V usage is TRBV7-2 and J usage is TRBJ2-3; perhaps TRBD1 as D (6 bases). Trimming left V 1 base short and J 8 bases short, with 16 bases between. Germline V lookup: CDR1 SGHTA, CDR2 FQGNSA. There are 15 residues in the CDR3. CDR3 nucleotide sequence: TGTGCCAGCAGCTTAGTATGGCCGGCACAGGGTACGCAGTATTTT. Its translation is CASSLVWPAQGTQYF.

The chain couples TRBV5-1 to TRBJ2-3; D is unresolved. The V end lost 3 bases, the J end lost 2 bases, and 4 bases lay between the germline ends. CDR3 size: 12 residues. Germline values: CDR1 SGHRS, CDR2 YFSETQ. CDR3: CASSSNTDTQYF. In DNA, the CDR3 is TGCGCCAGCAGCTCAAACACAGATACGCAGTATTTT. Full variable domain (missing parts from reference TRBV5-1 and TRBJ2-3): KAGVTQTPRYLIKTRGQQVTLSCSPISGHRSVSWYQQTPGQGLQFLFEYFSETQRNKGNFPGRFSGRQFSNSRSEMNVSTLELGDSALYLCASSSNTDTQYFGPGTRLTVL.

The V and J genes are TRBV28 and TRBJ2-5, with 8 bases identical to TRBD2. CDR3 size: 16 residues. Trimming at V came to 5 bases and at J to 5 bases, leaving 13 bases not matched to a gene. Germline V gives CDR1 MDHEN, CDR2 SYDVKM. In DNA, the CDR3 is TGTGCCAGCAGTCCCGAGGCGGGAGGCCTGGGGGAGACCCAGTACTTC. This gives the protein CASSPEAGGLGETQYF.

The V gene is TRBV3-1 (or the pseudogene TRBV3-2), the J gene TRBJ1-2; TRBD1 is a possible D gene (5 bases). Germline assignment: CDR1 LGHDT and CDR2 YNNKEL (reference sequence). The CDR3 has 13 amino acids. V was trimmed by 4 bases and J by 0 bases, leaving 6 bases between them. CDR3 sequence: CASSPTANYGYTF. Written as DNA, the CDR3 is TGTGCCAGCAGCCCGACAGCTAACTATGGCTACACCTTC.

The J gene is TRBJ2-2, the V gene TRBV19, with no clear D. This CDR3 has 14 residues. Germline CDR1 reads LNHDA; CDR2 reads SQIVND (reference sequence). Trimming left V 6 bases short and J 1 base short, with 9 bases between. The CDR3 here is CASRGDVNTGELFF. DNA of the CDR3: TGTGCCAGTAGGGGCGACGTGAACACCGGGGAGCTGTTTTTT.

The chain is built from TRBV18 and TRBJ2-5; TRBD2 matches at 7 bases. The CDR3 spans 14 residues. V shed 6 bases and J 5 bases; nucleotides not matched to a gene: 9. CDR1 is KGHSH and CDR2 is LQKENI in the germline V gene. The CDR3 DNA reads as TGTGCCAGCTCCGACCCCGCCGGGGGGGAGACCCAGTACTTC. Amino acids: CASSDPAGGETQYF.

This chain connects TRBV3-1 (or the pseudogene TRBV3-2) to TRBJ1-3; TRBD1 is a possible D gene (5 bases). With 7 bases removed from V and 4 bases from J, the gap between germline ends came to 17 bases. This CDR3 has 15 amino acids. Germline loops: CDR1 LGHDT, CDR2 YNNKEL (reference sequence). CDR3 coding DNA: TGTGCCAGCAAAATGTTAACAACAGGCGGAAACACCATATATTTT. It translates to CASKMLTTGGNTIYF.

CDR3: CASSQDPGDYEQYF. CDR3 DNA sequence: TGTGCCAGCAGCCAAGATCCCGGGGACTACGAGCAGTACTTC. The V call is TRBV3-1 (or the pseudogene TRBV3-2), the J call TRBJ2-7; a weak D match, TRBD2 (5 bases). V was clipped by 0 bases and J by 3 bases, with 9 bases between them. The V gene's germline CDR1 is LGHDT and CDR2 YNNKEL (reference sequence). This CDR3 has 14 amino acids.